The 15 T cell receptor beta chains below all came from one sample that was sequenced in a study of blood T cell repertoires in COVID-19. TCRdb's copy holds only in-frame clones and misses some; the assay was immunoSEQ multiplex PCR. Here the sample spans 150,000 or so clones, roughly 80% being singletons. Sample: peripheral blood. The origin of the receptors is a woman between 50 and 59 years old with active or convalescent COVID-19.

The chain is built from TRBV5-1 and TRBJ1-1; TRBD1 is a possible D gene (6 bases). CDR1 and CDR2 from the germline V gene are SGHRS and YFSETQ. The CDR3 covers 13 residues. V lost 4 bases and J lost 0, with 7 bases in between. The CDR3 nucleotides read TGCGCCAGCAGCGGACAGATGAACACTGAAGCTTTCTTT. Protein sequence: CASSGQMNTEAFF.

In its sample, this clone was seen once. The chain links TRBV28 to TRBJ1-1, with 8 bases lining up with TRBD1. This CDR3 is built from 13 residues. Germline V CDR1 and CDR2: MDHEN, SYDVKM. With 7 bases clipped from V and 5 bases from J, the junction kept 6 bases outside the gene matches. The CDR3 DNA sequence: TGTGCCAGCATGAACAGGGGGAGGACTGAAGCTTTCTTT. It yields the protein CASMNRGRTEAFF.

This chain joins TRBV21-1 and TRBJ1-2; the table gives TRBD1 as D, unverified against the DNA. TRBV21-1 is assigned pseudogene status. The CDR3 consists of 16 residues. The CDR3 DNA reads TGTGCCAGCAGCACCAAGGTGGACAGGGGGTGTATTGGCTACACCTTC. Its translation is CASSTKVDRGCIGYTF.

The CDR3 here is CASSVDMDSAFSYEQYF. CDR3 nucleotides: TGTGCCAGCAGCGTAGATATGGATAGCGCCTTCTCCTACGAGCAGTACTTC. This chain uses TRBV9 with TRBJ2-7; a possible D gene is TRBD2 (5 bases). Trimming removed 0 bases at V and 0 bases at J, with 16 bases between. CDR1 SGDLS and CDR2 YYNGEE come from the germline V gene. The CDR3 extends over 17 amino acids.

V usage is TRBV5-1 and J usage is TRBJ2-3; 16 nucleotides line up with TRBD2. The CDR3 has 17 residues. Germline trimming cut 4 bases from V and 4 bases from J; bases unmatched to any gene: 6. Germline loops: CDR1 SGHRS, CDR2 YFSETQ. CDR3 DNA sequence: TGCGCCAGCAGCGGGGGACTAGCGGGAGGGGGCGCAGATACGCAGTATTTT. It encodes CASSGGLAGGGADTQYF.

This chain links TRBV4-3 with TRBJ1-5; TRBD1 is a possible D gene (5 bases). The CDR3 is 13 amino acids. The V end lost 1 base, the J end lost 7 bases, and 8 bases lay between the germline ends. Germline V gene sequence: CDR1 LGHNA, CDR2 YSLEER. CDR3 sequence reads: CASSQGGGQPQHF. For the CDR3, the DNA is TGCGCCAGCAGCCAAGGGGGCGGACAGCCCCAGCATTTT.

This clone was detected only once. V is TRBV2 and J is TRBJ2-1; 7 nucleotides match TRBD2. There are 16 residues in the CDR3. In germline, CDR1 is SNHLY, CDR2 FYNNEI. Trimming took 2 bases from V and 8 from J; bases not matched to a gene: 12. The CDR3 is CASSEWVLAFDDEQFF. DNA for the CDR3: TGTGCCAGCAGTGAATGGGTACTAGCGTTTGACGATGAGCAGTTCTTC. Looking up the rest from reference TRBV2 and TRBJ2-1 gives the full variable domain: EPEVTQTPSHQVTQMGQEVILRCVPISNHLYFYWYRQILGQKVEFLVSFYNNEISEKSEIFDDQFSVERPDGSNFTLKIRSTKLEDSAMYFCASSEWVLAFDDEQFFGPGTRLTVL.

CDR3 sequence (DNA): TGTGCCAGCACAAAGGGGCAAGAAAATTCACCCCTCCACTTT. It specifies CASTKGQENSPLHF. The V call is TRBV6-5, the J call TRBJ1-6; D is possibly TRBD1 (5 bases). The V gene lost 7 bases and the J gene lost 7 bases, with 14 bases spanning the gap. Germline V lookup: CDR1 MNHEY, CDR2 SVGAGI. This CDR3 contains 14 residues.

V gene TRBV4-3 combines with J gene TRBJ2-1, with D perhaps matching TRBD1 (5 bases). Looked up from germline, CDR1 is LGHNA and CDR2 is YSLEER. V was clipped by 5 bases and J by 0 bases, with 17 bases between them. The CDR3 has 17 residues. CDR3 nucleotides: TGCGCCAGCAGCAAGGACATAGCCAAAAGCTCCTACAATGAGCAGTTCTTC. It specifies CASSKDIAKSSYNEQFF.

The chain joins TRBV6-2 or TRBV6-3 to TRBJ2-7; tentative D call: TRBD1 (7 bases). Germline V gene sequence: CDR1 MNHEY, CDR2 SVGEGT. The length of the CDR3 is 15 residues. V was trimmed by 2 bases and J by 2 bases, leaving 13 bases between them. The CDR3 region is CASSYRAGGTYEQYF. As DNA, the CDR3 is TGTGCCAGCAGTTACCGCGCAGGGGGGACCTACGAGCAGTACTTC.

The chain carries TRBV10-2 and TRBJ1-2, with D unresolved. CDR1 is WSHSY, CDR2 SAAADI, per germline. V dropped 3 bases and J dropped 1 base, with 6 bases sitting between them. The CDR3 is 13 amino acids. The CDR3 loop is CASSDRDNYGYTF. The DNA of the CDR3 is TGCGCCAGCAGTGATCGGGATAACTATGGCTACACCTTC.

The V gene is TRBV6-5, the J gene TRBJ1-1; 8 nucleotides align to TRBD1. V lost 6 bases, J lost 7 bases, and 10 bases stayed unmatched. Germline loops: CDR1 MNHEY, CDR2 SVGAGI. This CDR3 has 14 residues. The CDR3 region is CASRATGARVEAFF. CDR3 DNA: TGTGCCAGCAGGGCGACAGGGGCTCGTGTTGAAGCTTTCTTT.

Ten or more counts support this clone. The rearrangement links TRBV16 to TRBJ1-1, with 7 bases fitting TRBD1. CDR3 length: 14 residues. V lost 4 bases and J lost 5; bases outside the gene matches: 7. Germline V gene sequence: CDR1 KGHSY, CDR2 FQNENV. The CDR3 protein is CASSPNRGRTEAFF. The CDR3 DNA reads TGTGCCAGCAGCCCAAACAGGGGAAGGACTGAAGCTTTCTTT.

This clone was seen once. The V call is TRBV7-2, the J call TRBJ1-2; D is uncertain. Germline values: CDR1 SGHTA, CDR2 FQGNSA. This CDR3 comprises 14 residues. V lost 2 bases and J lost 4, with 11 bases in between. The CDR3 loop reads CASSLSTVAYGYTF. The CDR3, as DNA: TGTGCCAGCAGCTTAAGTACAGTGGCCTATGGCTACACCTTC.

V is TRBV5-1 and J is TRBJ2-1; TRBD1 is a possible D gene (5 bases). The CDR3 contains 18 residues. The V gene's germline CDR1 is SGHRS and CDR2 YFSETQ. With 2 bases removed from V and 5 bases from J, the gap between germline ends came to 23 bases. The chain's CDR3 is CASSFGRTSRLSDNEQFF. CDR3 DNA: TGCGCCAGCAGCTTCGGAAGGACATCCCGCTTGAGTGACAATGAGCAGTTCTTC.